This is a list of T cell receptor beta chains from one sample in a study of lymphopenia after photon versus proton radiotherapy. Clones were sequenced by immunoSEQ multiplex PCR, and TCRdb holds only the in-frame ones, with some missing. The table has roughly 13,000 clones, about 88% seen once. Specimen: peripheral blood, collected from a patient treated with photon-based radiotherapy. These receptors all come from a man aged 60 to 69 with pancreatic cancer. CDR3s include the opening cysteine and the closing phenylalanine or tryptophan.

CDR3 protein	J gene	V gene
CASSLNRKGTEAFF	TRBJ1-1	TRBV5-1
CASRRLAEVNTEAFF	TRBJ1-1	TRBV6-4
CASSSKSTLFVYGYTF	TRBJ1-2	TRBV4-2
CASSVDTNTEAFF	TRBJ1-1	TRBV2
CASSRLLAGDTDTQYF	TRBJ2-3	TRBV7-2
CASMRDDEKLFF	TRBJ1-4	TRBV6-1
CASGLGRTSGNFHTQYF	TRBJ2-3	TRBV12-5
CASSQLTGVYEQYF	TRBJ2-7	TRBV7-9
CASSKGGSLYNSPLHF	TRBJ1-6	TRBV21-1
CASSVDAGTWRNTQYF	TRBJ2-3	TRBV9
CASSPTGGGNTIYF	TRBJ1-3	TRBV7-3
CASSLGARVYGYTF	TRBJ1-2	TRBV5-4
CASSPPGPNTEAFF	TRBJ1-1	TRBV27
CATSRLEGRGYTF	TRBJ1-2	TRBV15
CASSPRGGHEKLFF	TRBJ1-4	TRBV18
CASSLGTHSTTNEKLFF	TRBJ1-4	TRBV7-9
CASSFKDREVYGYTF	TRBJ1-2	TRBV7-9
CATRTSGGSSYEQYF	TRBJ2-7	TRBV6-1
CASSLLRGETEAFF	TRBJ1-1	TRBV28
CASSEDRGGNQPQHF	TRBJ1-5	TRBV18
CASSVEDTEAFF	TRBJ1-1	TRBV9
CASSEDRGGKPQHF	TRBJ1-5	TRBV2
CASSRDRYSNQPQHF	TRBJ1-5	TRBV4-2
CASSIDSWTGGTEAFF	TRBJ1-1	TRBV19
CASSLGTSSSYNEQFF	TRBJ2-1	TRBV5-1
CASSPVAGGRGDTQYF	TRBJ2-3	TRBV5-1
CASTYPGGANTEAFF	TRBJ1-1	TRBV6-5
CASSQAASWGTDTQYF	TRBJ2-3	TRBV4-3
CSVVVLLQTQYF	TRBJ2-5	TRBV29-1
CASSFGGGWKDTQYF	TRBJ2-3	TRBV7-2
CASSIVGQNTEAFF	TRBJ1-1	TRBV19
CASSPEQGNGYTF	TRBJ1-2	TRBV7-9
CASSRGTTGELFF	TRBJ2-2	TRBV5-4